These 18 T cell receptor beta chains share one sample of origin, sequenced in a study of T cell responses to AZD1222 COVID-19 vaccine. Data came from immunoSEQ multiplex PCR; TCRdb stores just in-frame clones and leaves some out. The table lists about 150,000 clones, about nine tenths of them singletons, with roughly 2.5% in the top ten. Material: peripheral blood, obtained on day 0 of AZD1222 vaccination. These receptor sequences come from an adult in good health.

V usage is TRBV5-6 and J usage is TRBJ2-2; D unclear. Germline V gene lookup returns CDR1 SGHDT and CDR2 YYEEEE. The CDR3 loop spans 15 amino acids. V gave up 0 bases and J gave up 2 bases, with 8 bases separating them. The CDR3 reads CASSLGLFNTGELFF. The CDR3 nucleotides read TGTGCCAGCAGCTTGGGGCTGTTTAACACCGGGGAGCTGTTTTTT.

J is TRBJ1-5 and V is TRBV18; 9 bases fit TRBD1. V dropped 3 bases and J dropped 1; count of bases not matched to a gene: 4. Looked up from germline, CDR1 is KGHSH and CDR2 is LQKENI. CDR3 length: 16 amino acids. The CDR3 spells CASSPTTGGSNQPQHF. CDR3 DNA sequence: TGTGCCAGCTCACCGACGACAGGGGGAAGCAATCAGCCCCAGCATTTT.

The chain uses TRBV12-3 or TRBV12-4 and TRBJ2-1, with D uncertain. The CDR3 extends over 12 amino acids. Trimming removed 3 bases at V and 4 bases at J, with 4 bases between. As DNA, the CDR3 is TGTGCCAGCAGTTTCAGATACAATGAGCAGTTCTTC. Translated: CASSFRYNEQFF.

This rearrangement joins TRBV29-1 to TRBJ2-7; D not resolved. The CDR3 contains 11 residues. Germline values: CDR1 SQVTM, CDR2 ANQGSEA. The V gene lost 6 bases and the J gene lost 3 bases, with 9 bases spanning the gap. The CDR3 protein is CSVKGSYEQYF. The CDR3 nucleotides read TGCAGCGTCAAAGGTAGCTACGAGCAGTACTTC.

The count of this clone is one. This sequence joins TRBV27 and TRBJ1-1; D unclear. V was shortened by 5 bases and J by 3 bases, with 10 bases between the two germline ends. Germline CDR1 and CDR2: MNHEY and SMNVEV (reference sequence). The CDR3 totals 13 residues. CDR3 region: CASSLSSDTEAFF. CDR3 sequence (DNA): TGTGCCAGCAGTCTGAGTTCGGACACTGAAGCTTTCTTT.

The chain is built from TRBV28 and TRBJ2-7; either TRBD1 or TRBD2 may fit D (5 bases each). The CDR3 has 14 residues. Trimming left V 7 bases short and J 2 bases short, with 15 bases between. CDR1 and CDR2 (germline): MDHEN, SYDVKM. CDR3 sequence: CASTTGGTPYEQYF. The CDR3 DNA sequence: TGTGCCAGCACCACAGGTGGGACCCCCTACGAGCAGTACTTC.

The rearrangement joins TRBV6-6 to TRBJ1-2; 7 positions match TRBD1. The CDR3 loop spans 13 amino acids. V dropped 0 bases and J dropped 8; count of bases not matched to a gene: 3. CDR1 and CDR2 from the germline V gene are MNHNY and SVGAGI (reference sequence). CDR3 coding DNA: TGTGCCAGCAGTTACTCTACAGGGGAAGGCTACACCTTC. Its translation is CASSYSTGEGYTF.

CDR3 protein: CASSPRGDSKTQYF. The CDR3, as DNA: TGTGCCAGCTCACCCCGGGGAGATAGTAAGACCCAGTACTTC. The gene calls are TRBV18 and TRBJ2-5; D perhaps matches TRBD2 (5 bases). With 3 bases removed from V and 6 bases from J, the gap between germline ends came to 14 bases. The V gene's germline CDR1 is KGHSH and CDR2 LQKENI. The CDR3 spans 14 residues. The entire variable domain, with the rest obtained from reference TRBV18 and TRBJ2-5, is as follows: NAGVMQNPRHLVRRRGQEARLRCSPMKGHSHVYWYRQLPEEGLKFMVYLQKENIIDESGMPKERFSAEFPKEGPSILRIQQVVRGDSAAYFCASSPRGDSKTQYFGPGTRLLVL.

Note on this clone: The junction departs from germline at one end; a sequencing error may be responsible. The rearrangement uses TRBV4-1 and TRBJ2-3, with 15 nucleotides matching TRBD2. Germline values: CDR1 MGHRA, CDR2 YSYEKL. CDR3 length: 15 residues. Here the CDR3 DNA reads TGCGCCAGCAGCCAACCCGGGACTAGCGGGAGGCTTGTCGTTTTT. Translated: CASSQPGTSGRLVVF.

In nucleotides, the CDR3 is TGTGCCAGCTCAGGGGACAGACCCATGAACACTGAAGCTTTCTTT. Encoded protein: CASSGDRPMNTEAFF. The chain employs TRBV18 and TRBJ1-1, with TRBD1 matching over 7 bases. This CDR3 region has 15 residues. After removal of 5 bases from V and 0 bases from J, the junction contained 6 bases not matched to a gene. Germline V lookup: CDR1 KGHSH, CDR2 LQKENI.

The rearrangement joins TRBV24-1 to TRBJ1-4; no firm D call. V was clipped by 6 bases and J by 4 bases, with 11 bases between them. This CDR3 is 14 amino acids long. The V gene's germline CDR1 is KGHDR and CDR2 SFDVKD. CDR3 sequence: CATSTADGNEKLFF. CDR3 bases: TGTGCCACCAGTACTGCGGACGGTAATGAAAAACTGTTTTTT.

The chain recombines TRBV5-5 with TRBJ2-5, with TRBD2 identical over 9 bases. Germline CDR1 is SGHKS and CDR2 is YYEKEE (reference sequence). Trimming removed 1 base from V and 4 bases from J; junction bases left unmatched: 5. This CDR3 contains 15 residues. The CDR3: CASSLTLAGRETQYF. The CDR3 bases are TGTGCCAGCAGCTTGACTCTAGCGGGACGAGAGACCCAGTACTTC.

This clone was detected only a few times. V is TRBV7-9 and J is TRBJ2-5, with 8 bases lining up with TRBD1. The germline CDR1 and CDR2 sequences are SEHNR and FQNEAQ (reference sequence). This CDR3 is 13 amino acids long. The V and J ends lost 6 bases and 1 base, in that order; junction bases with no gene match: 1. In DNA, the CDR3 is TGTGCCAGCAGAGGACAGGGCCAAGAGACCCAGTACTTC. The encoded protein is CASRGQGQETQYF.

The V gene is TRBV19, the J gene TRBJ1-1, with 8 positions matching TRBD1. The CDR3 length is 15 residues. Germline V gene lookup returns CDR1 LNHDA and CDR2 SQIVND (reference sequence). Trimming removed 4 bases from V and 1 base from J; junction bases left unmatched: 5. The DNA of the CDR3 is TGTGCCAGTAGTACCCCGGGACAGGCGAACACTGAAGCTTTCTTT. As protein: CASSTPGQANTEAFF.

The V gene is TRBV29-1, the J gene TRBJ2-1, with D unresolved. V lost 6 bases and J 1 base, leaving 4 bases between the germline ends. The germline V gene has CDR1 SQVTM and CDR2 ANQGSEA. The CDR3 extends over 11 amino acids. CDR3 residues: CSVYSYNEQFF. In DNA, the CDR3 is TGCAGCGTCTATTCCTACAATGAGCAGTTCTTC.

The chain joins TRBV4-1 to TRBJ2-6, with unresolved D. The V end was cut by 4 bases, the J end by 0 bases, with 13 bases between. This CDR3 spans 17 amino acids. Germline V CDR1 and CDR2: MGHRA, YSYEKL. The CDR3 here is CASSPGLRLSGANVLTF. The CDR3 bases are TGCGCCAGCAGCCCAGGTCTGCGGCTCTCTGGGGCCAACGTCCTGACTTTC.

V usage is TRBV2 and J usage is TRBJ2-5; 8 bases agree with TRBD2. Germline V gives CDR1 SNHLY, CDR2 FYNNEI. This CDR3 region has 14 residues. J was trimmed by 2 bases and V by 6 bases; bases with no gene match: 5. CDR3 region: CASRPGTSQETQYF. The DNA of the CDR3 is TGTGCCAGCAGACCGGGGACTAGTCAAGAGACCCAGTACTTC.

The CDR3 sequence is CASVARGRGTDTQYF. In DNA, the CDR3 is TGTGCCAGCGTGGCCAGGGGGCGAGGCACAGATACGCAGTATTTT. The chain joins TRBV19 to TRBJ2-3, with 8 bases aligning to TRBD1. Germline CDR1 reads LNHDA; CDR2 reads SQIVND (reference sequence). This CDR3 has 15 residues. The junction had 9 bases not matched to a gene; V was cut back by 9 bases and J by 1 base.